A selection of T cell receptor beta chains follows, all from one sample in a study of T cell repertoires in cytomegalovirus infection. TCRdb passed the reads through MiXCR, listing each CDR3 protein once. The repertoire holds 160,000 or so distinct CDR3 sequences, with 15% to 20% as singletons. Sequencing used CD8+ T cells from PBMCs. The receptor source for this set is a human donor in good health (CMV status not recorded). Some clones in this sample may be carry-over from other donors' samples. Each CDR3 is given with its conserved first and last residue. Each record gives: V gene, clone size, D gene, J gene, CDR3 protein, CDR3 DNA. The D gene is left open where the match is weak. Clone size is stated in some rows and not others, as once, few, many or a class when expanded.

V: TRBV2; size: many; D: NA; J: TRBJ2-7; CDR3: CASSEGGRGVGYEQYF; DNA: TGTGCCAGCAGTGAAGGGGGGAGAGGAGTTGGGTACGAGCAGTACTTC
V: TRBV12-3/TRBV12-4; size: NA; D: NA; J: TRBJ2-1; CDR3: CASSLLLSSYNEQFF; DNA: TGTGCCAGCAGTTTACTACTAAGCTCCTACAATGAGCAGTTCTTC
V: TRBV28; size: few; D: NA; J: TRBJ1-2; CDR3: CASSPPAGYDGYTF; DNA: TGTGCCAGCAGTCCCCCGGCAGGGTACGATGGCTACACCTTC
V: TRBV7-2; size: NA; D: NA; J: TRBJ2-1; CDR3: CASSLAGGGGYEQFF; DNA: TGTGCCAGCAGCTTAGCGGGAGGGGGAGGGTATGAGCAGTTCTTC
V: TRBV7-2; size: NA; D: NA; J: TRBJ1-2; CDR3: CASSLRELNYGYTF; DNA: TGTGCCAGCAGTCTCAGGGAGCTCAACTATGGCTACACCTTC
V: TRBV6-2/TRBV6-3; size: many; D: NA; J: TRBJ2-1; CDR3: CASSYSRVGFDNEQFF; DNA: TGTGCCAGCAGTTACTCCAGAGTAGGTTTTGATAATGAGCAGTTCTTC
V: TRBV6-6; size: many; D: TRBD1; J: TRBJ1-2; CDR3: CASSWTTGDGYTF; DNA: TGTGCCAGCAGTTGGACGACAGGGGATGGCTACACCTTC
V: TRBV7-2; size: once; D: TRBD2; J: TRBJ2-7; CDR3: CVSSYGLAGGTYEQYF; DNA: TGTGTCAGCAGCTACGGACTAGCGGGAGGCACCTACGAGCAGTACTTC
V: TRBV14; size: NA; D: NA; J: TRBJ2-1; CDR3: CASSLGIANEQFF; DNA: TGTGCCAGCAGCCTTGGAATTGCCAATGAGCAGTTCTTC
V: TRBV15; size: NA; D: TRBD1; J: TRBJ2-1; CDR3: CATSRAHRGLYNEQFF; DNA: TGTGCCACCAGCAGAGCCCACAGGGGGCTCTACAATGAGCAGTTCTTC